These 13 T cell receptor beta chains came from one sample sequenced in a study of PD-1 blockade in mismatch repair-deficient tumors. Clones were sequenced by immunoSEQ multiplex PCR, and TCRdb holds only the in-frame ones, with some missing. This sample has 100,000 or so clones, with 65% to 85% found just once. This specimen was peripheral blood, taken roughly 35 weeks after starting pembrolizumab. All receptors derive from an adult with mismatch repair-deficient cancer.

The rearrangement uses TRBV7-9 and TRBJ1-1, with D maybe TRBD1 (6 bases). CDR3 length: 12 residues. From germline, CDR1 is SEHNR and CDR2 FQNEAQ (reference sequence). V dropped 11 bases and J dropped 2 bases, with 12 bases sitting between them. CDR3 protein: CAGGGPNTEAFF. For the CDR3, the DNA is TGTGCCGGGGGGGGCCCAAACACTGAAGCTTTCTTT.

This chain connects TRBV18 to TRBJ2-1; tentative D call: TRBD2 (6 bases). Germline V lookup: CDR1 KGHSH, CDR2 LQKENI. V lost 4 bases, J lost 3 bases, and 19 bases lay in between. The CDR3 covers 17 residues. The chain's CDR3 is CASSRGEAGNRYNEQFF. DNA of the CDR3: TGTGCCAGCTCACGAGGTGAGGCGGGGAACCGCTACAATGAGCAGTTCTTC.

The chain employs TRBV12-5 and TRBJ2-2; possible D gene TRBD1, 5 bases. Germline V gives CDR1 LGHNT, CDR2 FRNRAP. V was cut by 2 bases and J by 3 bases, with 7 bases left in between. This CDR3 is built from 14 residues. The CDR3 DNA is TGTGCTAGTGGTTTGAGGGGTCACACCGGGGAGCTGTTTTTT. Translation: CASGLRGHTGELFF.

This chain links TRBV6-1 with TRBJ2-2; TRBD2 is a possible D gene (5 bases). The V end lost 4 bases, the J end lost 3 bases, and 12 bases lay between the germline ends. This CDR3 has 15 amino acids. In germline, CDR1 is MNHNS, CDR2 SASEGT. CDR3: CASSVDGVDTGELFF. CDR3 sequence (DNA): TGTGCCAGCAGTGTTGACGGGGTGGACACCGGGGAGCTGTTTTTT.

The chain recombines TRBV19 with TRBJ1-5; no firm D call. Trimming stripped 6 bases from V and 6 bases from J, with 12 bases between. The CDR3 sequence is 13 residues long. CDR1 is LNHDA and CDR2 is SQIVND in the germline V gene (reference sequence). The CDR3 DNA reads as TGTGCCAGTAGCCGGCCGGGTGGTCAGCCCCAGCATTTT. Translated: CASSRPGGQPQHF.

This rearrangement joins TRBV5-1 to TRBJ2-3; D gene uncertain. Trimming removed 0 bases from V and 2 bases from J, with 10 bases in between. The CDR3 spans 15 residues. Germline V CDR1 and CDR2: SGHRS, YFSETQ. CDR3 nucleotides: TGCGCCAGCAGCTTGGTTGGGGATTCCACAGATACGCAGTATTTT. This translates into CASSLVGDSTDTQYF.

The chain is built from TRBV19 and TRBJ1-5; no definite D call. This CDR3 is 14 amino acids long. The germline V gene encodes CDR1 LNHDA and CDR2 SQIVND (reference sequence). Trimming pared 6 bases from V and 1 base from J, leaving 10 bases between. The CDR3, as DNA: TGTGCCAGTAGGTCCTCACAGAGCAATCAGCCCCAGCATTTT. Residues: CASRSSQSNQPQHF.

The V gene is TRBV7-8, the J gene TRBJ2-7; D is possibly TRBD1 (5 bases). The CDR3 is made up of 16 amino acids. Trimming stripped 6 bases from V and 0 bases from J, with 18 bases between. Germline-derived CDR1 and CDR2 are SGHVS and FQNEAQ. CDR3 residues: CASRPDGLGDSYEQYF. DNA of the CDR3: TGTGCCAGCAGGCCCGATGGGTTAGGGGACTCCTACGAGCAGTACTTC.

V usage is TRBV6-1 and J usage is TRBJ1-5; D may be TRBD1 (6 bases). Per the germline V gene, CDR1 is MNHNS and CDR2 is SASEGT. The CDR3 has 13 residues. The ends were cut back, 5 bases at V and 5 bases at J, with 10 bases in the middle. This CDR3 reads CASSQGQDQPQHF. The CDR3, as DNA: TGTGCCAGCAGTCAGGGGCAAGATCAGCCCCAGCATTTT.

The chain has TRBV19 and TRBJ1-5; the D gene is possibly TRBD1 (5 bases). CDR3 length equals 15 residues. Germline CDR1 LNHDA, CDR2 SQIVND (reference sequence). V was clipped by 3 bases and J by 5 bases, with 14 bases between them. The CDR3 bases are TGTGCCAGTAGTATGAGCCCCAGGGCCTATCAGCCCCAGCATTTT. It is translated as CASSMSPRAYQPQHF.

This sequence joins TRBV18 and TRBJ2-7; D gene ambiguous. Germline CDR1 and CDR2: KGHSH and LQKENI. Trimming pared 1 base from V and 12 bases from J, leaving 13 bases between. CDR3 size: 12 residues. This chain's CDR3 is CASSPRAEVWYF. The CDR3 DNA reads TGTGCCAGCTCACCACGGGCAGAGGTATGGTACTTC.

The rearrangement uses TRBV7-3 and TRBJ2-1, with D possibly matching TRBD2 (6 bases). This CDR3 is built from 15 residues. CDR1 is SGHTA and CDR2 is FQGTGA in the germline V gene. V dropped 4 bases and J dropped 5 bases, with 15 bases sitting between them. The CDR3 region has the DNA TGTGCCAGCAGCTCGGGACTCGGAGGTCACAATGAGCAGTTCTTC. Amino acid sequence: CASSSGLGGHNEQFF.

The genes are TRBV2 and TRBJ1-1; 9 positions agree with TRBD1. CDR1 SNHLY and CDR2 FYNNEI come from the germline V gene. The length of the CDR3 is 15 residues. J was trimmed by 1 base and V by 6 bases; bases with no gene match: 6. CDR3 in DNA: TGTGCCAGCAGGTCGACAGGGGGATCGAACACTGAAGCTTTCTTT. Encoded protein: CASRSTGGSNTEAFF. The full variable domain, with the rest looked up from reference TRBV2 and TRBJ1-1, is EPEVTQTPSHQVTQMGQEVILRCVPISNHLYFYWYRQILGQKVEFLVSFYNNEISEKSEIFDDQFSVERPDGSNFTLKIRSTKLEDSAMYFCASRSTGGSNTEAFFGQGTRLTVV.